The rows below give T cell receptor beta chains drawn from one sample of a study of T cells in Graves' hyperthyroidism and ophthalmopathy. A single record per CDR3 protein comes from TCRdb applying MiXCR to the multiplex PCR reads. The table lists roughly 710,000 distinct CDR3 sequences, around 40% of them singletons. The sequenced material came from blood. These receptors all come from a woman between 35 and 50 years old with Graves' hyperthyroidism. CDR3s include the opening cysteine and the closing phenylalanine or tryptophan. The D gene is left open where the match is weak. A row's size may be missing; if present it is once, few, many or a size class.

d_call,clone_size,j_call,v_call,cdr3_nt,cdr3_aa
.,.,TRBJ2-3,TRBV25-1,TGTGCCAGCAGTGAATATTCGGGCGGGAGCACAGATACGCAGTATTTT,CASSEYSGGSTDTQYF
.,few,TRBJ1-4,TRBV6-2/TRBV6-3,TGTGCCAGCAGTTCCTCGGGCAGCGCTGAAAAACTGTTTTTT,CASSSSGSAEKLFF
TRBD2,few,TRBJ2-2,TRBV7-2,TGTGCCAGCAGCTTACCTAGCGGGAGTAAGAACACCGGGGAGCTGTTTTTT,CASSLPSGSKNTGELFF
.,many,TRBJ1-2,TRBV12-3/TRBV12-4,TGTGCCAGCAGTCCACTCATAGACGGCTACACCTTC,CASSPLIDGYTF
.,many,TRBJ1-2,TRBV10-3,TGTGCCATCAGTGCCCCAGACAGGTTCTATGGCTACACCTTC,CAISAPDRFYGYTF
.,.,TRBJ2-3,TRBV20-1,TGCAGTGCTAGATCCAGGGGTATGGCAGATACGCAGTATTTT,CSARSRGMADTQYF
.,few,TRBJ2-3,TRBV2,TGTGCCAGCAGTGGACTGAACACGGATACGCAGTATTTT,CASSGLNTDTQYF
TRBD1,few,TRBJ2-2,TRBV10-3,TGTGCCATCAGTGAGAAAGTGGACAGGGGAATAGGCGGGGAGCTGTTTTTT,CAISEKVDRGIGGELFF
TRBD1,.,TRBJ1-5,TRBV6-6,TGTGCCAGCAGACCGAAACAGGGGTGGCAGCCCCAGCATTTT,CASRPKQGWQPQHF
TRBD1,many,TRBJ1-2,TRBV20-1,TGCAGTGCCCCAACAGGGGGCTGGTATGGCTACACCTTC,CSAPTGGWYGYTF
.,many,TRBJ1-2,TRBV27,TGTGCCAGCAGAACCCGGACCGATAACTATGGCTACACCTTC,CASRTRTDNYGYTF
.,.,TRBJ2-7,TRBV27,TGTGCCAGCAGTTCCTCCGGGACGGCCAACTACGAGCAGTACTTC,CASSSSGTANYEQYF
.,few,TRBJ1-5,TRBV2,TGTGCCAGCAGCCAGGGGCCCTATCCCTATCAGCCCCAGCATTTT,CASSQGPYPYQPQHF